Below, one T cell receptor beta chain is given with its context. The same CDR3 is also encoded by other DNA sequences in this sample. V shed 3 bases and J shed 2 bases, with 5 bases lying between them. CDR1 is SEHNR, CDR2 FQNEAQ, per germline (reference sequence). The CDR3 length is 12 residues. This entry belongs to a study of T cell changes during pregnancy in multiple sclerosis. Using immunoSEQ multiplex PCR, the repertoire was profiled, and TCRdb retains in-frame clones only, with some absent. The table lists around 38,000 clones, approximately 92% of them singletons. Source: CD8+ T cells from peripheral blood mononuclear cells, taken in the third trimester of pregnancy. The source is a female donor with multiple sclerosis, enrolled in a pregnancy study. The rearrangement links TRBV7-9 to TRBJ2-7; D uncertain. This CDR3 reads CASSFDTYEQYF. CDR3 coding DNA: TGTGCCAGCAGCTTCGACACCTACGAGCAGTACTTC. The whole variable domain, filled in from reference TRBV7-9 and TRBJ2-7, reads DTGVSQNPRHKITKRGQNVTFRCDPISEHNRLYWYRQTLGQGPEFLTYFQNEAQLEKSRLLSDRFSAERPKGSFSTLEIQRTEQGDSAMYLCASSFDTYEQYFGPGTRLTVT.